This T cell receptor (beta chain) derives from a study of regulatory T cells in long-lasting Graves disease. Overall study findings and caveats: For persistent Graves' patients, TCR diversity was lower than for newly diagnosed ones. Favored gene segments in persistent disease were TRBV28, TRBJ1-2 and TRBJ2-5.

Arm-PCR of CDR3 regions and iRepertoire HTBI primers were used to build TCR beta libraries. Original analysis: Among the samples, around 61 TRBV and more than twelve TRBJ segments were identified. Using its own MiXCR run on the multiplex PCR reads, TCRdb lists one record per CDR3 protein. The V and J calls shown here were made by TCRdb, not taken from the authors' results. The sample records approximately 440,000 distinct CDR3 sequences, 23% being singletons. The V gene's germline CDR1 is SNHLY and CDR2 FYNNEI. The CDR3 consists of 14 residues. Specified time point: persistent/refractory GD, antithyroid drugs over 5 years with positive TRAb. RNA from PBMCs was the source of the TCR library. It was American Thyroid Association guidelines that determined Graves' disease diagnosis. Comment on this clonotype: No antigen is known for it. One end of the junction fails to match germline, which may point to a read error.

This clonotype originated in a female donor with Graves disease. This specimen was peripheral blood mononuclear cells (PBMCs), taken when the disease was refractory, from a patient treated with antithyroid drugs. The chain employs TRBV2 and TRBJ2-7; 11 bases are shared with TRBD2. This CDR3 reads CASSPSSGRSEQYF. CDR3 coding DNA: TGCGCCAGCAGCCCCTCTAGCGGGAGGAGTGAGCAGTACTTC.